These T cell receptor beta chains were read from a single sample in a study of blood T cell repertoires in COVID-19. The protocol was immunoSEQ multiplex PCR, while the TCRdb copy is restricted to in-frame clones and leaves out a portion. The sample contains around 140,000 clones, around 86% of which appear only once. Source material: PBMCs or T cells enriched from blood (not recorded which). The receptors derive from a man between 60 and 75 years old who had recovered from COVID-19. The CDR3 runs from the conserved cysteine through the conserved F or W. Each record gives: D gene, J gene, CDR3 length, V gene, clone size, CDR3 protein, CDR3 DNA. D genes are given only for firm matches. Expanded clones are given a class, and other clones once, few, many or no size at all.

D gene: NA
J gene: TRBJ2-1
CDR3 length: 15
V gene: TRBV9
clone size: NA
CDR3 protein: CASSVGSGVGDEQFF
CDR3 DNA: TGTGCCAGCAGCGTAGGGTCAGGGGTGGGCGATGAGCAGTTCTTC

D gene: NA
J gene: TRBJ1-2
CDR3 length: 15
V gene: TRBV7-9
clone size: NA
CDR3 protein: CASSPTGVTNYGYTF
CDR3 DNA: TGTGCCAGCAGCCCGACGGGAGTTACTAACTATGGCTACACCTTC

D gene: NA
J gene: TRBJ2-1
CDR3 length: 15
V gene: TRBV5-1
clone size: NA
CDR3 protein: CASSLRGASYNEQFF
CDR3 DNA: TGCGCCAGCAGCTTGCGGGGGGCCTCCTACAATGAGCAGTTCTTC

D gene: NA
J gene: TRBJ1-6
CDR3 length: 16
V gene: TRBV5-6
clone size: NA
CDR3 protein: CASSFGIGETPIPLHF
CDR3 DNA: TGTGCCAGCAGCTTCGGGATCGGCGAGACACCAATCCCCCTCCACTTT

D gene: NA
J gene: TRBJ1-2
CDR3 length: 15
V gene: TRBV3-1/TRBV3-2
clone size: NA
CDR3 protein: CASSQSDSPNYGYTF
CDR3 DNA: TGTGCCAGCAGCCAATCGGACAGCCCTAACTATGGCTACACCTTC

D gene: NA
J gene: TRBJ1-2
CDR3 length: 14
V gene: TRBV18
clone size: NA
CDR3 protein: CASSPIGRGDGYTF
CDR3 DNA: TGTGCCAGCTCCCCTATAGGCAGGGGTGACGGCTACACCTTC

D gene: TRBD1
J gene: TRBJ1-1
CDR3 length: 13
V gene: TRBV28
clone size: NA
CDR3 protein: CASSPWDRREAFF
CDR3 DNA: TGTGCCAGCAGCCCTTGGGACAGGAGAGAAGCTTTCTTT

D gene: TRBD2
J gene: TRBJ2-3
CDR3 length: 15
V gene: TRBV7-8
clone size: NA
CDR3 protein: CASSPDGRDGDTQYF
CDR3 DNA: TGTGCCAGCAGCCCCGATGGGAGGGACGGGGATACGCAGTATTTT

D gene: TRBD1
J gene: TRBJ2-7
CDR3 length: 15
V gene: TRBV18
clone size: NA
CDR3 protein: CASSFGTVDVYEQYF
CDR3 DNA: TGTGCCAGCTCATTTGGGACAGTGGACGTCTACGAGCAGTACTTC

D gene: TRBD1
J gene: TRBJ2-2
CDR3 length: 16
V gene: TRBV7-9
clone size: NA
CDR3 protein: CASSFGQAALAGELFF
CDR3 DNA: TGTGCCAGCAGCTTTGGACAGGCGGCCCTTGCCGGGGAGCTGTTTTTT

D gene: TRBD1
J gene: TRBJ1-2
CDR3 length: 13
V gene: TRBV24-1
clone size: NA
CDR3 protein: CATSDARGRGYTF
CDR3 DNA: TGTGCCACCAGTGATGCCAGGGGGCGAGGCTACACCTTC

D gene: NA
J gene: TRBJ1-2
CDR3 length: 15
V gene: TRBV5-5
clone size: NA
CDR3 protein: CASSLDSGPFYGYTF
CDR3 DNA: TGTGCCAGCAGCTTGGACTCAGGTCCTTTCTATGGCTACACCTTC

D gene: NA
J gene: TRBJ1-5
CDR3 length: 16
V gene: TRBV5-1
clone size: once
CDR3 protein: CASSLAPGYSNQPQHF
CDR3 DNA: TGCGCCAGCAGCTTGGCTCCGGGTTATAGCAATCAGCCCCAGCATTTT

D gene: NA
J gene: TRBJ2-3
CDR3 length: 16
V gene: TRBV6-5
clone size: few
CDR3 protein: CASSSHAVGNTDTQYF
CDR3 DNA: TGTGCCAGCAGTTCCCACGCGGTGGGTAACACAGATACGCAGTATTTT

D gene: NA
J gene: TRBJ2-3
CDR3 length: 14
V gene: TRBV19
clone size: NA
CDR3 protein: CASSMYSTTDTQYF
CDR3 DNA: TGTGCCAGTAGTATGTACTCCACCACAGATACGCAGTATTTT

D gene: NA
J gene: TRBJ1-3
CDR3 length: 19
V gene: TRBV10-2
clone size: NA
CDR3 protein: CASSEGDSASSFSGNTIYF
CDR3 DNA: TGCGCCAGCAGTGAAGGAGACAGTGCTTCCTCCTTCTCTGGAAACACCATATATTTT

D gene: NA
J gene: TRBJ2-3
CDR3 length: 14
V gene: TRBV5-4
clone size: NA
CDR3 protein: CASSRVEEVDTQYF
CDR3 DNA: TGTGCCAGCAGCCGGGTGGAAGAGGTGGATACGCAGTATTTT

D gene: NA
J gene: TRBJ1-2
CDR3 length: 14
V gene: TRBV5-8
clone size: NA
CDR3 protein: CASSRRALFSGYTF
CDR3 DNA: TGTGCCAGCAGCCGGAGGGCCCTTTTCTCTGGCTACACCTTC

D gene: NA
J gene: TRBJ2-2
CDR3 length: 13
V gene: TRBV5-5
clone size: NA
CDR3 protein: CASSYTPTGELFF
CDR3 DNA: TGTGCCAGCAGCTACACACCTACCGGGGAGCTGTTTTTT

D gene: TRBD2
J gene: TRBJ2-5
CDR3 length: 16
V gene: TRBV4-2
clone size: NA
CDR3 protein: CASSQGLAGVGETQYF
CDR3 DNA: TGTGCCAGCAGCCAAGGACTAGCGGGGGTGGGGGAGACCCAGTACTTC

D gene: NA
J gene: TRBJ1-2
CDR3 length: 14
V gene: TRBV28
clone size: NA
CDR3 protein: CASTEPPGNTGYTF
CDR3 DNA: TGTGCCAGCACCGAGCCCCCAGGGAATACGGGCTACACCTTC

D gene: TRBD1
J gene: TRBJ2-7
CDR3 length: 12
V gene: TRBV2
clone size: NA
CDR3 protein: CASSMDRVREYF
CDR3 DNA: TGTGCCAGCAGTATGGACAGGGTTAGAGAGTACTTC

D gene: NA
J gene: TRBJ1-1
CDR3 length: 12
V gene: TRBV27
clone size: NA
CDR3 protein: CASSFWGRVAFF
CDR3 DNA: TGTGCCAGCAGTTTTTGGGGGAGGGTAGCTTTCTTT

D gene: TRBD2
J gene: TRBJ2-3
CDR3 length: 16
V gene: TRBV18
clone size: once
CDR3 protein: CASSPGLAGSTDTQYF
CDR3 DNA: TGTGCCAGCTCACCGGGACTAGCGGGTAGCACAGATACGCAGTATTTT

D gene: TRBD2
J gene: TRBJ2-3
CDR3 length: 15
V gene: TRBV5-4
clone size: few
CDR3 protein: CASSWGGIEADTQYF
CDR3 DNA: TGTGCCAGCAGCTGGGGGGGGATCGAGGCAGATACGCAGTATTTT

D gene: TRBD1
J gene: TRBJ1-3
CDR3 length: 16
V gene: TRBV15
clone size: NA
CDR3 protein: CATSKPGQRYGNTIYF
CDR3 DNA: TGTGCCACCAGTAAACCGGGACAGCGATACGGAAACACCATATATTTT

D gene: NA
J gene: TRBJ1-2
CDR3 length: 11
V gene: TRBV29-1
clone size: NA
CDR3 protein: CSVGAGNGYTF
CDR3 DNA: TGCAGCGTGGGTGCGGGGAATGGCTACACCTTC